This TCR beta chain was recovered during a study of T cell clones after liver transplantation. Overall study: Tolerant meant at least one year fully off immunosuppression without liver enzymes above twice normal. Findings of the study overall: Circulating graft-donor-reactive CD4 TCRbeta sequences fell significantly post-transplant in most of the 8 subjects. The donor-reactive repertoire was only partly measurable in two subjects, lacking donor cells.

This table comes from immunoSEQ multiplex PCR, and its TCRdb copy is limited to in-frame clones, with some not included. The sample comprises about 75,000 clones, 84% of which are singletons, and more than 2% rests with the top ten. V lost 1 base, J lost 0 bases, and 14 bases lay in between. Germline V gene sequence: CDR1 MNHNS, CDR2 SASEGT. The CDR3 is made up of 17 amino acids. About this clone itself: The antigen remains unidentified.

Sorting of unstimulated PBMCs yielded separate CD3+CD4+ and CD3+CD8+ fractions. This TCR was recovered from a human patient who received a liver transplant. Some T cells may have come from the graft donor. This specimen consisted of CD4+ T cells from blood, obtained 48 to 50 months after liver transplant. The gene calls are TRBV6-1 and TRBJ2-3, with D unresolved. The CDR3 reads CASSEGWYGASTDTQYF. The CDR3 DNA reads TGTGCCAGCAGTGAAGGATGGTACGGAGCTAGCACAGATACGCAGTATTTT.